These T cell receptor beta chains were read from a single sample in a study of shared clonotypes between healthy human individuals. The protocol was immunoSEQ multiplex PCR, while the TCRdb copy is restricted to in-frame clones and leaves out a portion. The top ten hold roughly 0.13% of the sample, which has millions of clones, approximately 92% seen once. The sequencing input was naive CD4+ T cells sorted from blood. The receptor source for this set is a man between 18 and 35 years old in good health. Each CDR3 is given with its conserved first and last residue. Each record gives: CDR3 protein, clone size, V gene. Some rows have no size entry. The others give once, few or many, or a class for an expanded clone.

CDR3: CASSPVVSLTLPPAKNIQYF
size: -
V: TRBV4-1

CDR3: CASRSTDTQYF
size: -
V: TRBV7-2

CDR3: CASSEQNTEAFF
size: -
V: TRBV5-1

CDR3: CASSSDLRGEQFF
size: -
V: TRBV11-2

CDR3: CASSELGTGVNYGYTF
size: -
V: TRBV2

CDR3: CASSFLHHSTDTQYF
size: -
V: TRBV28

CDR3: CASGGQTTTNEKLFF
size: -
V: TRBV2

CDR3: CASSVWSVDTQYF
size: -
V: TRBV14

CDR3: CASSSGGTEAFF
size: -
V: TRBV11-3

CDR3: CASSLTGDTWGNQPQHF
size: -
V: TRBV28

CDR3: CASSFTGETEAFF
size: once
V: TRBV11-2

CDR3: CASAPRGGMETQYF
size: -
V: TRBV19

CDR3: CASGDLGGNRAYEQYF
size: -
V: TRBV4-1

CDR3: CASSSRQGGSYNEQFF
size: -
V: TRBV5-4

CDR3: CASSELAFPYEQYF
size: -
V: TRBV6-1